The 23 T cell receptor beta chains presented below share a single source sample, sequenced in a study of blood T cell repertoires in COVID-19. TCRdb's table, derived via immunoSEQ multiplex PCR, lists solely in-frame clones and lacks some. Of some 40,000 clones in the sample, more than 65% were seen once. The sample was peripheral blood. Source of these receptors: a human donor in a cohort sampled during active COVID-19.

This rearrangement joins TRBV30 to TRBJ1-2; 12 bases map to TRBD1. V shed 5 bases and J 3 bases; nucleotides not matched to a gene: 4. The CDR3 is made up of 14 amino acids. Germline loops: CDR1 GTSNPN, CDR2 SVGIG (reference sequence). In nucleotides, the CDR3 is TGTGCCTGGGCGGGACAGGGGGCGGACTATGGCTACACCTTC. Translated: CAWAGQGADYGYTF.

A few counts support this clone. The chain has TRBV5-1 and TRBJ2-1, with 7 bases lining up with TRBD2. With 4 bases clipped from V and 8 bases from J, the junction kept 12 bases outside the gene matches. The CDR3 loop spans 15 amino acids. From germline, CDR1 is SGHRS and CDR2 YFSETQ. The CDR3 DNA reads as TGCGCCAGCAGCCCGGGGACTACGAACGGGGATGAGCAGTTCTTC. This codes for CASSPGTTNGDEQFF.

The chain has TRBV5-1 and TRBJ1-5; a weak D match, TRBD1 (5 bases). In germline, CDR1 is SGHRS, CDR2 YFSETQ. V was pared by 1 base and J by 0 bases, with 8 bases between. The CDR3 length is 15 residues. The CDR3 is CASSLTDNSNQPQHF. DNA of the CDR3: TGCGCCAGCAGCTTGACGGACAATAGCAATCAGCCCCAGCATTTT.

The V and J genes are TRBV11-3 and TRBJ2-5, with D tentatively TRBD1 (6 bases). Germline lookup yields CDR1 SGHNT and CDR2 YENEEA. The germline V and J ends were trimmed by 5 bases and 5 bases, with 9 bases remaining between them. The CDR3 sequence is 12 residues long. CDR3 sequence reads: CASSTRGETQYF. In DNA form, the CDR3 reads TGTGCCAGCAGCACCAGGGGCGAGACCCAGTACTTC.

V gene TRBV9 combines with J gene TRBJ1-2; TRBD1 is a possible D gene (5 bases). Trimming took 0 bases from V and 6 from J, leaving 15 bases between them. The CDR3 is made up of 15 amino acids. Germline CDR1 reads SGDLS; CDR2 reads YYNGEE. The CDR3 coding sequence is TGTGCCAGCAGCGTAGTGTCCTCGGGGGGAAATGGCTACACCTTC. Translating gives CASSVVSSGGNGYTF.

The rearrangement links TRBV7-9 to TRBJ1-1, with 8 bases that match TRBD1. In germline, CDR1 is SEHNR, CDR2 FQNEAQ (reference sequence). The CDR3 extends over 16 amino acids. Trimming removed 5 bases from V and 5 bases from J; junction bases left unmatched: 13. CDR3 coding DNA: TGTGCCAGCAGCCTTCCTTCTCGACAGGGGCGAACTGAAGCTTTCTTT. Translation gives CASSLPSRQGRTEAFF.

This chain uses TRBV5-4 with TRBJ2-1; 11 bases line up with TRBD2. The CDR3 has 14 residues. V was pared by 4 bases and J by 5 bases, with 2 bases of the junction left unmatched. Germline V gene lookup returns CDR1 SGHNT and CDR2 YYREEE (reference sequence). The CDR3 nucleotides read TGTGCCAGCAGCGAGGGACTAGCGGACAATGAGCAGTTCTTC. Its protein is CASSEGLADNEQFF.

The chain recombines TRBV18 with TRBJ2-7; tentative D call: TRBD2 (5 bases). The CDR3 length is 14 residues. V was clipped by 6 bases and J by 3 bases, with 15 bases between them. CDR1 is KGHSH and CDR2 is LQKENI in the germline V gene. The chain's CDR3 is CASSKEAEDYEQYF. The CDR3 DNA reads as TGTGCCAGCTCTAAGGAAGCGGAGGACTACGAGCAGTACTTC.

The rearrangement links TRBV28 to TRBJ1-5; TRBD1 is a possible D gene (6 bases). Germline CDR1 is MDHEN and CDR2 is SYDVKM. The V and J ends lost 6 bases and 6 bases respectively, with 15 bases between them. The CDR3 sequence is 14 residues long. CDR3: CASSSGGAGQPQHF. The CDR3 DNA follows: TGTGCCAGCAGCTCCGGGGGGGCAGGTCAGCCCCAGCATTTT.

The genes are TRBV25-1 and TRBJ2-7, with a possible D match to TRBD1 (6 bases). This CDR3 spans 14 amino acids. Germline loops: CDR1 MGHDK, CDR2 SYGVNS. The V gene lost 5 bases and the J gene lost 0 bases, with 11 bases spanning the gap. The CDR3 sequence: CASSRDTNSYEQYF. In DNA form, the CDR3 reads TGTGCCAGCAGTCGGGACACAAACTCCTACGAGCAGTACTTC.

In DNA, the CDR3 is TGTGCCAGCAGTCAACACGGGAGGCGAGATACGCAGTATTTT. Translation: CASSQHGRRDTQYF. The V gene is TRBV28, the J gene TRBJ2-3; 7 nucleotides agree with TRBD2. This CDR3 has 14 residues. Germline-derived CDR1 and CDR2 are MDHEN and SYDVKM. After removal of 5 bases from V and 5 bases from J, the junction contained 7 bases not matched to a gene.

The CDR3 is CASSRSTGAYEQYF. In DNA, the CDR3 is TGTGCCAGCAGTCGCTCGACAGGGGCCTACGAGCAGTACTTC. The chain links TRBV6-5 to TRBJ2-7; TRBD1 agrees at 8 bases. The CDR3 is 14 residues long. Germline V CDR1 and CDR2: MNHEY, SVGAGI. The trim removed 5 bases at V and 2 bases at J, leaving 5 bases unmatched.

The CDR3 spells CASSEGQQNTEAFF. The DNA for the CDR3 is TGTGCCAGCAGTGAAGGACAGCAGAACACTGAAGCTTTCTTT. The chain recombines TRBV6-1 with TRBJ1-1; possible D gene TRBD1, 5 bases. Germline lookup yields CDR1 MNHNS and CDR2 SASEGT. This CDR3 comprises 14 residues. Trimming cost V 1 base and J 1 base, with 7 bases left between them.

This clone was picked up one time. The J gene is TRBJ2-3, the V gene TRBV18; possible D gene TRBD1, 5 bases. V was pared by 3 bases and J by 4 bases, with 14 bases between. This CDR3 has 15 amino acids. Germline-derived CDR1 and CDR2 are KGHSH and LQKENI. The CDR3 DNA reads TGTGCCAGCTCACCTAACCGCCAGGGCGCAGATACGCAGTATTTT. Its translation is CASSPNRQGADTQYF.

This chain joins TRBV29-1 and TRBJ2-3; the match to TRBD2 covers 11 bases. Trimming removed 6 bases from V and 3 bases from J; junction bases left unmatched: 5. Germline CDR1 reads SQVTM; CDR2 reads ANQGSEA. The CDR3 runs to 14 residues. CDR3 bases: TGCAGCGTAATTCGGACTAGCGGGACAGATACGCAGTATTTT. It is translated as CSVIRTSGTDTQYF.

The V and J genes are TRBV25-1 and TRBJ2-7; TRBD2 agrees at 13 bases. The trim removed 3 bases at V and 3 bases at J, leaving 8 bases unmatched. Germline V CDR1 and CDR2: MGHDK, SYGVNS. The CDR3 is made up of 17 amino acids. In DNA, the CDR3 is TGTGCCAGCAGTGATTCCGGGACTAGCGGGGTATACTACGAGCAGTACTTC. Protein sequence: CASSDSGTSGVYYEQYF.

This clone was seen more than once but under ten times. V gene TRBV7-6 combines with J gene TRBJ1-3, with D maybe TRBD1 (6 bases). Germline V gives CDR1 SGHVS, CDR2 FNYEAQ. Trimming shortened V by 5 bases and J by 1 base, and 12 bases separated the two germline ends. This CDR3 comprises 15 residues. This CDR3 is CASSLGTFSGNTIYF. Here the CDR3 DNA reads TGTGCCAGCAGCCTGGGGACATTTTCTGGAAACACCATATATTTT.

CDR3 coding DNA: TGTGCCACCAGTGACCTTGGACTAGGGGGCACAGATACGCAGTATTTT. Its protein product is CATSDLGLGGTDTQYF. The chain employs TRBV24-1 and TRBJ2-3, with TRBD2 identical over 7 bases. The V segment lost 4 bases and the J segment 1 base; nucleotides outside the gene matches: 7. Germline assignment: CDR1 KGHDR and CDR2 SFDVKD. The CDR3 runs 16 residues.

This chain links TRBV28 with TRBJ2-1; 11 bases are shared with TRBD2. V gave up 7 bases and J gave up 10 bases; unmatched junction bases: 9. There are 14 residues in the CDR3. CDR1 MDHEN and CDR2 SYDVKM come from the germline V gene. CDR3 sequence (DNA): TGTGCCAGCATCACTAGCGGGAGTTGGGAAGAGCAGTTCTTC. Its protein is CASITSGSWEEQFF.

The chain joins TRBV28 to TRBJ1-2; TRBD1 matches 11 bases. Germline V lookup: CDR1 MDHEN, CDR2 SYDVKM. The CDR3 has 15 amino acids. With 5 bases clipped from V and 4 bases from J, the junction kept 6 bases outside the gene matches. The CDR3 loop reads CASSPRTGGAYGYTF. The CDR3 DNA follows: TGTGCCAGCAGTCCTCGGACAGGGGGCGCCTATGGCTACACCTTC.

The chain combines TRBV5-4 with TRBJ2-6, with 11 bases that match TRBD1. In germline, CDR1 is SGHNT, CDR2 YYREEE (reference sequence). CDR3 size: 17 residues. The V and J ends lost 2 bases and 1 base, in that order; junction bases with no gene match: 2. The CDR3 sequence is CASSLRDRGSGANVLTF. Here the CDR3 DNA reads TGTGCCAGCAGCTTAAGGGACAGGGGGTCTGGGGCCAACGTCCTGACTTTC.

This clone was detected only a few times. The rearrangement links TRBV11-2 to TRBJ2-3; possibly TRBD2 for D (5 bases). V lost 3 bases and J 4 bases, leaving 8 bases between the germline ends. CDR1 and CDR2 from the germline V gene are SGHAT and FQNNGV. The CDR3 runs to 13 residues. The DNA for the CDR3 is TGTGCCAGCAGCTTGGGTAGCGCAGATACGCAGTATTTT. It translates to CASSLGSADTQYF.

The chain recombines TRBV28 with TRBJ2-1; 8 nucleotides match TRBD2. With V trimmed by 5 bases and J by 5 bases, 5 bases remained unmatched. Per germline, CDR1 MDHEN and CDR2 SYDVKM. The CDR3 extends over 14 amino acids. The CDR3 DNA sequence: TGTGCCAGCAGTAAAGCGGGAGTGCACAATGAGCAGTTCTTC. Translation gives CASSKAGVHNEQFF.